This T cell receptor (beta chain) comes out of a study of blood T cells in healthy people across ages. For the second PCR, which ran for roughly 7 to 11 cycles, a sample-barcoded 5' primer and a J-beta primer mix were used. Researchers report that a template-switch adaptor with 12 random nucleotides tagged each cDNA molecule. MiXCR, run by TCRdb on the 5' RACE reads, gives a single entry per CDR3 protein. Seen here are hundreds of thousands of distinct CDR3 sequences, 52% observed once, and the top ten hold about 13%. V lost 6 bases to trimming and J lost 6 bases, with 24 bases between them. This CDR3 is built from 15 residues. CDR1 DFQATT and CDR2 SNEGSKA come from the germline V gene (reference sequence). In its sample, this clonotype was seen many times.

This clonotype was obtained from an elderly woman in good health. The sequencing sample was made of blood. This chain joins TRBV20-1 and TRBJ2-7; D unclear. CDR3 amino acids: CSAAPIAGRYSEQYF. CDR3 nucleotides: TGCAGTGCCGCACCCATAGCCGGCCGATATTCCGAGCAGTACTTC.